The 32 T cell receptor beta chains listed next were all sequenced from one sample in a study of blood T cell repertoires in COVID-19. Only in-frame clones appear in the TCRdb table, and some are missing; sequencing was by immunoSEQ multiplex PCR. The sample has approximately 70,000 clones, 91% seen once. The material sequenced was peripheral blood. Source of these receptors: a man aged 50-60 years with COVID-19, enrolled during active disease.

The rearrangement joins TRBV24-1 to TRBJ2-2, with 11 bases aligning to TRBD2. Germline-derived CDR1 and CDR2 are KGHDR and SFDVKD. The CDR3 has 15 residues. After removal of 3 bases from V and 6 bases from J, the junction contained 2 bases not matched to a gene. Here the CDR3 reads CATSDPSGRPGELFF. The CDR3 DNA reads TGTGCCACCAGTGATCCTAGCGGGAGGCCCGGGGAGCTGTTTTTT.

The chain uses TRBV3-1 (or the pseudogene TRBV3-2) and TRBJ2-3, with TRBD2 matching over 9 bases. Trimming took 4 bases from V and 1 from J; bases not matched to a gene: 6. CDR1 is LGHDT, CDR2 YNNKEL, per germline (reference sequence). This CDR3 is built from 16 residues. The CDR3 nucleotides are TGTGCCAGCAGCCCCTGGGTAGCGGGAGGCACAGATACGCAGTATTTT. Its protein is CASSPWVAGGTDTQYF.

The V and J genes are TRBV24-1 and TRBJ1-2, with 10 bases matching TRBD1. V gave up 3 bases and J gave up 8 bases; unmatched junction bases: 2. The CDR3 has 13 amino acids. The V gene's germline CDR1 is KGHDR and CDR2 SFDVKD. DNA of the CDR3: TGTGCCACCAGTGATGGGACAGGGGAAGGCTACACCTTC. This encodes CATSDGTGEGYTF.

The J gene is TRBJ1-1, the V gene TRBV4-1; no clear D. The germline V gene encodes CDR1 MGHRA and CDR2 YSYEKL. This CDR3 spans 16 amino acids. The V end lost 0 bases, the J end lost 1 base, and 12 bases lay between the germline ends. CDR3 DNA sequence: TGCGCCAGCAGCCAAGACGGAGAGGTTAAGAACACTGAAGCTTTCTTT. It encodes CASSQDGEVKNTEAFF.

This clone was seen once. V and J are TRBV7-2 and TRBJ2-3; 12 positions agree with TRBD2. CDR3 length equals 15 residues. Per the germline V gene, CDR1 is SGHTA and CDR2 is FQGNSA. V shed 6 bases and J 3 bases; nucleotides not matched to a gene: 4. CDR3 region: CASRLAGGPTDTQYF. The DNA of the CDR3 is TGTGCCAGCAGGCTAGCGGGAGGGCCTACAGATACGCAGTATTTT.

This chain links TRBV10-2 with TRBJ2-7, with D possibly TRBD1 on 5 matching bases. V dropped 3 bases and J dropped 0 bases, with 15 bases sitting between them. Germline CDR1 and CDR2: WSHSY and SAAADI. CDR3 length equals 16 residues. CDR3 coding DNA: TGCGCCAGCAGTGATCCCGTGACAGAGAGCTCCTACGAGCAGTACTTC. Its translation is CASSDPVTESSYEQYF.

The V and J genes are TRBV5-1 and TRBJ2-1; 8 bases line up with TRBD1. CDR3 length: 14 amino acids. The V gene end was trimmed by 4 bases and the J gene end by 5 bases; junction bases not matched to a gene: 5. Germline V gives CDR1 SGHRS, CDR2 YFSETQ. CDR3 sequence (DNA): TGCGCCAGCAGCCCTGACAGGGGAGACAATGAGCAGTTCTTC. Its protein product is CASSPDRGDNEQFF.

This chain uses TRBV9 with TRBJ2-1, with TRBD2 matching over 10 bases. This CDR3 contains 15 residues. Unmatched junction bases numbered 9, after V lost 2 bases and J lost 10 bases. CDR1 and CDR2 from the germline V gene are SGDLS and YYNGEE. Here the CDR3 DNA reads TGTGCCAGCAGCGTCGGACTAGCGGCCCCAGGAGAGCAGTTCTTC. Translating it yields CASSVGLAAPGEQFF.

The chain carries TRBV30 and TRBJ2-5, with 7 bases that match TRBD1. The CDR3 is 11 amino acids. V was pared by 7 bases and J by 13 bases, with 12 bases of the junction left unmatched. Germline lookup yields CDR1 GTSNPN and CDR2 SVGIG (reference sequence). The CDR3, as DNA: TGTGCCTCCGGGACAGTGGAAGTCCTGTACTTC. Translating it yields CASGTVEVLYF.

The chain links TRBV7-2 to TRBJ2-5; D possibly corresponds to TRBD2 (5 bases). Germline V CDR1 and CDR2: SGHTA, FQGNSA. This CDR3 region has 15 residues. The V end was cut by 1 base, the J end by 0 bases, with 9 bases between. In DNA, the CDR3 is TGTGCCAGCAGCTTAGGAGCGGTGTACCAAGAGACCCAGTACTTC. Its translation is CASSLGAVYQETQYF.

This CDR3 is CASSFPTGSYEQYF. CDR3 DNA sequence: TGTGCCAGCAGTTTCCCGACAGGGTCCTACGAGCAGTACTTC. The chain employs TRBV6-5 and TRBJ2-7; 7 bases fit TRBD1. Unmatched junction bases numbered 4, after V lost 4 bases and J lost 1 base. The CDR3 length is 14 residues. Looked up from germline, CDR1 is MNHEY and CDR2 is SVGAGI.

The chain has TRBV28 and TRBJ2-4, with D possibly being TRBD1 (6 bases). CDR1 and CDR2 (germline): MDHEN, SYDVKM. V dropped 6 bases and J dropped 0 bases, with 9 bases sitting between them. The CDR3 totals 14 residues. CDR3 loop: CASRGTLAKNIQYF. For the CDR3, the DNA is TGTGCCAGCAGGGGGACACTAGCCAAAAACATTCAGTACTTC.

The V and J genes are TRBV7-2 and TRBJ1-5; 9 bases match TRBD1. The CDR3 length is 15 residues. The ends lost 3 bases at V and 4 bases at J; junction bases unmatched: 4. Per the germline V gene, CDR1 is SGHTA and CDR2 is FQGNSA. CDR3 DNA: TGTGCCAGCAGCTTTCAACAGGGGGCGAATCAGCCCCAGCATTTT. Encoded protein: CASSFQQGANQPQHF.

The gene calls are TRBV11-3 and TRBJ2-1, with 8 nucleotides matching TRBD2. V trimming: 4 bases; J trimming: 2 bases; junction bases outside the gene matches: 4. Germline V gene sequence: CDR1 SGHNT, CDR2 YENEEA. The CDR3 runs 15 residues. CDR3 protein: CASSSSLAAYNEQFF. The CDR3 DNA sequence: TGTGCCAGCAGCTCGTCACTAGCGGCCTACAATGAGCAGTTCTTC.

There are a few counts of this clone. In DNA form, the CDR3 reads TGTGCCAGTAGTATTGGACAGGCGGGCACTGAAGCTTTCTTT. Protein: CASSIGQAGTEAFF. The chain joins TRBV19 to TRBJ1-1, with TRBD1 matching 7 bases. Per germline, CDR1 LNHDA and CDR2 SQIVND (reference sequence). This CDR3 has 14 amino acids. Germline trimming cut 3 bases from V and 4 bases from J; bases unmatched to any gene: 5.

CDR3: CASSRRDRNTDTQYF. The DNA for the CDR3 is TGTGCCAGCAGCCGCCGGGACAGAAACACAGATACGCAGTATTTT. The chain recombines TRBV3-1 (or the pseudogene TRBV3-2) with TRBJ2-3, with TRBD1 matching over 7 bases. The CDR3 loop spans 15 amino acids. After removal of 4 bases from V and 2 bases from J, the junction contained 6 bases not matched to a gene. The germline CDR1 and CDR2 sequences are LGHDT and YNNKEL (reference sequence).

The chain recombines TRBV7-3 with TRBJ2-6, with a possible D match to TRBD1 (6 bases). The CDR3 runs to 15 residues. The germline CDR1 and CDR2 sequences are SGHTA and FQGTGA. Trimming shortened V by 5 bases and J by 4 bases, and 12 bases separated the two germline ends. CDR3 sequence: CASSQTGTGANVLTF. For the CDR3, the DNA is TGTGCCAGCAGCCAAACAGGGACAGGGGCCAACGTCCTGACTTTC.

The gene calls are TRBV4-1 and TRBJ2-1, with a tentative D call TRBD1 (6 bases). Germline CDR1 MGHRA, CDR2 YSYEKL. Trimming pared 2 bases from V and 7 bases from J, leaving 6 bases between. The CDR3 spans 12 residues. As DNA, the CDR3 is TGCGCCAGCAGCCAACAGGGGAATGAGCAGTTCTTC. Its translation: CASSQQGNEQFF.

The chain recombines TRBV5-4 with TRBJ2-5, with a tentative D call TRBD2 (6 bases). This CDR3 comprises 14 residues. Germline V gene lookup returns CDR1 SGHNT and CDR2 YYREEE (reference sequence). Trimming removed 5 bases at V and 2 bases at J, with 13 bases between. In DNA form, the CDR3 reads TGTGCCAGCAGGAGCGGGCCTCTTCAAGAGACCCAGTACTTC. Translation: CASRSGPLQETQYF.

DNA for the CDR3: TGTGCCACCAGCAGACTCAGGGGGTATCAGCCCCAGCATTTT. Amino acids: CATSRLRGYQPQHF. The chain combines TRBV15 with TRBJ1-5, with TRBD1 matching 7 bases. The J segment lost 5 bases and the V segment lost 2 bases, leaving 3 bases of the junction unmatched. Germline-derived CDR1 and CDR2 are LNHNV and YYDKDF (reference sequence). CDR3 length: 14 residues.

This chain uses TRBV28 with TRBJ2-7; 7 bases map to TRBD1. Germline assignment: CDR1 MDHEN and CDR2 SYDVKM. The trim removed 6 bases at V and 0 bases at J, leaving 8 bases unmatched. The CDR3 spans 15 residues. CDR3 protein: CASRDVTGSSYEQYF. The CDR3 nucleotides read TGTGCCAGCAGGGACGTGACAGGGAGCTCCTACGAGCAGTACTTC. The variable domain in full, completed from reference TRBV28 and TRBJ2-7, reads DVKVTQSSRYLVKRTGEKVFLECVQDMDHENMFWYRQDPGLGLRLIYFSYDVKMKEKGDIPEGYSVSREKKERFSLILESASTNQTSMYLCASRDVTGSSYEQYFGPGTRLTVT.

The chain is built from TRBV28 and TRBJ2-7, with D perhaps matching TRBD1 (7 bases). Germline CDR1 reads MDHEN; CDR2 reads SYDVKM. This CDR3 is 14 amino acids long. V gave up 5 bases and J gave up 0 bases, with 11 bases separating them. CDR3 sequence (DNA): TGTGCCAGCAGTCCCAGGGGGGACTCCTACGAGCAGTACTTC. Its translation is CASSPRGDSYEQYF. Filled out from reference TRBV28 and TRBJ2-7, the complete variable domain reads DVKVTQSSRYLVKRTGEKVFLECVQDMDHENMFWYRQDPGLGLRLIYFSYDVKMKEKGDIPEGYSVSREKKERFSLILESASTNQTSMYLCASSPRGDSYEQYFGPGTRLTVT.

V gene TRBV6-2 or TRBV6-3 combines with J gene TRBJ1-4; D uncertain. The CDR3 length is 14 residues. Germline CDR1 MNHEY, CDR2 SVGEGT. Between the trimmed V and J ends, which lost 0 bases and 5 bases, there was a span of 7 bases. The CDR3 nucleotides are TGTGCCAGCAGTTACTCGAATCGGAATGAAAAACTGTTTTTT. Encoded protein: CASSYSNRNEKLFF.

J is TRBJ2-3 and V is TRBV7-8; 8 bases align to TRBD2. Germline V gene data show CDR1 as SGHVS and CDR2 as FQNEAQ. This CDR3 has 13 residues. V lost 1 base, J lost 11 bases, and 5 bases stayed unmatched. The CDR3 spells CASSLGGLVMQYF. The CDR3 nucleotides are TGTGCCAGCAGCTTAGGGGGACTAGTGATGCAGTATTTT.

The CDR3 spells CASSPRQFQETQYF. The CDR3 DNA sequence: TGTGCCAGCAGCCCCAGACAGTTCCAAGAGACCCAGTACTTC. This rearrangement joins TRBV9 to TRBJ2-5; D is possibly TRBD1 (5 bases). Germline CDR1 reads SGDLS; CDR2 reads YYNGEE. CDR3 size: 14 residues. The germline V and J ends were trimmed by 4 bases and 1 base, with 11 bases remaining between them.

In DNA form, the CDR3 reads TGCGCCAGCAGCTTGGTAGCGACTAGCGGAAACACAGATACGCAGTATTTT. It is translated as CASSLVATSGNTDTQYF. The chain has TRBV5-1 and TRBJ2-3; the match to TRBD2 covers 9 bases. CDR1 and CDR2 from the germline V gene are SGHRS and YFSETQ. J was trimmed by 2 bases and V by 0 bases; bases with no gene match: 7. The CDR3 length is 17 residues.

The chain carries TRBV5-1 and TRBJ2-7; D ambiguous. This CDR3 is 15 amino acids long. CDR1 is SGHRS and CDR2 is YFSETQ in the germline V gene. The ends were cut back, 4 bases at V and 2 bases at J, with 16 bases in the middle. CDR3 in amino acids: CASSQSTQAPYEQYV. DNA of the CDR3: TGCGCCAGCAGCCAATCCACACAAGCGCCCTACGAGCAGTACGTC.

The chain combines TRBV5-8 with TRBJ2-1; 9 bases fit TRBD2. J gave up 5 bases and V 10 bases, and 16 bases lay outside the gene matches. The germline V gene has CDR1 SGHTS and CDR2 YDEGEE. The length of the CDR3 is 16 residues. CDR3 protein: CAGPRFLAGDDNEQFF. The CDR3 coding sequence is TGTGCCGGACCACGTTTTTTAGCGGGGGATGACAATGAGCAGTTCTTC.

V and J are TRBV29-1 and TRBJ1-2, with 11 bases that match TRBD1. Trimming removed 7 bases from V and 4 bases from J; junction bases left unmatched: 14. There are 16 residues in the CDR3. Per the germline V gene, CDR1 is SQVTM and CDR2 is ANQGSEA. The CDR3 region is CSADKGQGVATYGYTF. CDR3 nucleotide sequence: TGCAGCGCCGATAAGGGACAGGGGGTCGCCACCTATGGCTACACCTTC.

The sample holds a few counts of this clone. The same CDR3 arises from other DNA sequences in this sample as well. This chain joins TRBV7-9 and TRBJ1-1; D is unclear. In germline, CDR1 is SEHNR, CDR2 FQNEAQ (reference sequence). Trimming removed 5 bases from V and 7 bases from J, with 8 bases in between. The CDR3 loop spans 11 amino acids. The CDR3 protein is CASSLRGEAFF. CDR3 DNA sequence: TGTGCCAGCAGCCTACGGGGTGAAGCTTTCTTT.

The rearrangement joins TRBV2 to TRBJ2-7; D unresolved. CDR1 and CDR2 from the germline V gene are SNHLY and FYNNEI. Trimming took off 4 bases at V and 3 bases at J, with 4 bases between the two ends. CDR3 size: 11 residues. The CDR3 here is CASSVSYEQYF. The CDR3 bases are TGTGCCAGCAGTGTGAGCTACGAGCAGTACTTC.

The chain combines TRBV6-6 with TRBJ1-1; TRBD1 matches 8 bases. Germline V gene sequence: CDR1 MNHNY, CDR2 SVGAGI (reference sequence). The CDR3 totals 15 residues. With 4 bases clipped from V and 4 bases from J, the junction kept 8 bases outside the gene matches. The CDR3 protein is CASSSITGGVTEAFF. DNA for the CDR3: TGTGCCAGCAGTTCCATTACAGGGGGTGTCACTGAAGCTTTCTTT.